These T cell receptor beta chains were read from a single sample in a study of blood T cell repertoires in COVID-19. Measured with immunoSEQ multiplex PCR; TCRdb has only the in-frame clones, and not every one. The sample lists roughly 300,000 clones, around 83% occurring once. Material for sequencing was peripheral blood. These receptors originate from a woman aged 45-65 years with acute or convalescent COVID-19. Both conserved end residues are part of each CDR3. A D gene is named only where the DNA matches it firmly. Where a row states a size, it is once, few, many or the class of an expanded clone; other rows omit it.

j_call | clone_size | d_call | v_call | cdr3_nt | cdr3_aa
TRBJ2-5 | NA | TRBD2 | TRBV5-4 | TGTGCCAGCAGTCATAGCGGGGTAGAAGAGACCCAGTACTTC | CASSHSGVEETQYF
TRBJ2-1 | NA | NA | TRBV5-1 | TGCGCCAGCACCGACGGGTACAATGAGCAGTTCTTC | CASTDGYNEQFF
TRBJ2-2 | once | NA | TRBV7-8 | TGTGCCAGCAGCTTTAGACAGGACACGAACACCGGGGAGCTGTTTTTT | CASSFRQDTNTGELFF
TRBJ1-1 | NA | NA | TRBV7-2 | TGTGCCAGCACCATAACAGATCGAGAAGCTTTCTTT | CASTITDREAFF
TRBJ1-2 | NA | TRBD1 | TRBV7-6 | TGTGCCAGCAGCTTATTGATCAACGGACAGGGAAGTGGCTACACCTTC | CASSLLINGQGSGYTF
TRBJ2-1 | once | TRBD2 | TRBV7-8 | TGTGCCAGCAGCTTAGAAGAAGCTGGACTAGCGGGTTCCTACAATGAGCAGTTCTTC | CASSLEEAGLAGSYNEQFF
TRBJ1-1 | NA | TRBD1 | TRBV11-2 | TGTGCCAGCAGCCCCCGGACAGGGGGACATAAAGCGAACACTGAAGCTTTCTTT | CASSPRTGGHKANTEAFF
TRBJ1-1 | NA | TRBD1 | TRBV19 | TGTGCCAGTAGTATCGAGACAGGGGAGGCTTTCTTT | CASSIETGEAFF
TRBJ1-1 | NA | NA | TRBV6-5 | TGTGCCAGCACCCACCCCGCCGCAGGAAACACTGAAGCTTTCTTT | CASTHPAAGNTEAFF
TRBJ2-5 | few | TRBD2 | TRBV5-6 | TGTGCCAGCAGCGGAGGACTAGCGGGGTTAGAGACCCAGTACTTC | CASSGGLAGLETQYF
TRBJ1-2 | NA | NA | TRBV3-1/TRBV3-2 | TGTGCCAGCAGCCGACGGAGTTATGGCTACACCTTC | CASSRRSYGYTF
TRBJ1-1 | NA | NA | TRBV15 | TGTGCCACCAGAAAGAGGAGTCCAGGGTCGAACACTGAAGCTTTCTTT | CATRKRSPGSNTEAFF
TRBJ2-3 | NA | NA | TRBV25-1 | TGTGCCAGCAGTCCCCGGGGAGAAGATACGCAGTATTTT | CASSPRGEDTQYF
TRBJ2-3 | NA | NA | TRBV23-1 | TGCGCCAGCAGTTACTCGGCGGGCCTGGTAACAGATACGCAGTATTTT | CASSYSAGLVTDTQYF
TRBJ1-4 | few | TRBD1 | TRBV10-3 | TGTGCCATCAGTGAGTGGGGACAGGGGGATGAAAAACTGTTTTTT | CAISEWGQGDEKLFF
TRBJ2-1 | NA | TRBD2 | TRBV24-1 | TGTGCCACCAGTGATATCGCCGCGGGAGTAAACAATGAGCAGTTCTTC | CATSDIAAGVNNEQFF
TRBJ2-5 | NA | NA | TRBV4-1 | TGCGCCACCCCGGGGAGAACTGGAGAGACCCAGTACTTC | CATPGRTGETQYF
TRBJ1-6 | NA | TRBD1 | TRBV30 | TGTGCCTGGAGTCCTCCGCGGACAGGTCGCAATTCACCCCTCCACTTT | CAWSPPRTGRNSPLHF
TRBJ1-4 | NA | TRBD1 | TRBV5-4 | TGTGCCAGCAGCCGGGACAGAACTAATGAAAAACTGTTTTTT | CASSRDRTNEKLFF
TRBJ2-2 | NA | TRBD1 | TRBV15 | TGTGCCACCAGCAGCAAGTACAGGGGGCGCGTTAATTTCCAGAACACCGGGGAGCTGTTTTTT | CATSSKYRGRVNFQNTGELFF
TRBJ1-4 | NA | NA | TRBV30 | TGTGCCTGGACAGGTCAGGATGAAAAACTGTTTTTT | CAWTGQDEKLFF
TRBJ1-2 | NA | TRBD1 | TRBV2 | TGTGCCAGCAGTCCACAGGGGGGCTATGGCTACACCTTC | CASSPQGGYGYTF
TRBJ1-1 | NA | NA | TRBV5-1 | TGCGCCAGCAGCGCCTTGACAGAGGCGGCTGAAGCTTTCTTT | CASSALTEAAEAFF
TRBJ2-5 | NA | TRBD1 | TRBV12-3/TRBV12-4 | TGTGCCAGCAGTTTAAGGGGGCGGGAGACCCAGTACTTC | CASSLRGRETQYF
TRBJ1-2 | once | TRBD1 | TRBV19 | TGTGCCAGTAGTCCTAGGGACAGGGCCTATGGCTACACCTTC | CASSPRDRAYGYTF
TRBJ1-2 | NA | TRBD1 | TRBV7-3 | TGTGCCAGCAGCCCCGGGACAGGGGTTGGCTACACCTTC | CASSPGTGVGYTF
TRBJ2-7 | NA | TRBD1 | TRBV5-1 | TGCGCCAGCAGCTGGGAGGTGGGACAGGGAACCTACGAGCAGTACTTC | CASSWEVGQGTYEQYF
TRBJ2-2 | NA | NA | TRBV7-2 | TGTGCCAGCAGTCATCTACTCCGGGAGCTGTTTTTT | CASSHLLRELFF
TRBJ1-4 | NA | TRBD1 | TRBV19 | TGTGCCAGTAGTATACTAGGACAGGGGAATGAAAAACTGTTTTTT | CASSILGQGNEKLFF
TRBJ1-4 | NA | TRBD1 | TRBV3-1/TRBV3-2 | TGTGCCAGCAAAGCCCAGGACAGGGAGGATGAAAAACTGTTTTTT | CASKAQDREDEKLFF
TRBJ2-3 | NA | NA | TRBV19 | TGTGCCAGTAGTACTGATAGTGCGAATACAGATACGCAGTATTTT | CASSTDSANTDTQYF
TRBJ2-3 | NA | TRBD2 | TRBV15 | TGTGCCACCAGCAGAGAACGGCCTCGGGAGGGGGGGGTCACAGATACGCAGTATTTT | CATSRERPREGGVTDTQYF
TRBJ2-4 | NA | NA | TRBV5-1 | TGCGCCAGCAGCCTGTCGACAGGATCCAAAAACATTCAGTACTTC | CASSLSTGSKNIQYF
TRBJ2-5 | NA | NA | TRBV27 | TGTGCCAGCAGTTTAAGGGCAGGGCAGGGGGAGACCCAGTACTTC | CASSLRAGQGETQYF
TRBJ1-3 | NA | NA | TRBV9 | TGTGCCAGCAGCATTACAGGCTCTGGAAACACCATATATTTT | CASSITGSGNTIYF
TRBJ1-5 | NA | NA | TRBV4-2 | TGTGCCAGCAGCCAAGATCTCCCCAATCAGCCCCAGCATTTT | CASSQDLPNQPQHF
TRBJ1-2 | NA | NA | TRBV29-1 | TGCAGCACTATACCACTTACACAACAATCTGGCCCTAGCTATGGCTACACCTTC | CSTIPLTQQSGPSYGYTF
TRBJ2-6 | NA | NA | TRBV19 | TGTGCCAGTAGTATACAGCGTTCTGGGGCCAACGTCCTGACTTTC | CASSIQRSGANVLTF
TRBJ1-1 | NA | TRBD1 | TRBV9 | TGTGCCAGCAGCGGCCAGGCAAGACAGGGGGGCGACCCTATGAACACTGAAGCTTTCTTT | CASSGQARQGGDPMNTEAFF
TRBJ1-2 | once | NA | TRBV12-5 | TGTGCTAGTGGCCCAGGGAACTATGGCTACACCTTC | CASGPGNYGYTF
TRBJ1-1 | NA | TRBD1 | TRBV23-1 | TGCGCCACCCTCGGACAGGACACTGAAGCTTTCTTT | CATLGQDTEAFF
TRBJ1-1 | NA | TRBD1 | TRBV29-1 | TGCAGCGGATCAAAAATCCAGGGGGTCGCTGAAGCTTTCTTT | CSGSKIQGVAEAFF
TRBJ1-2 | NA | TRBD1 | TRBV3-1/TRBV3-2 | TGTGCCAGCAGCCTACAGGGGGCGCCTAGTGGCTACACCTTC | CASSLQGAPSGYTF
TRBJ1-1 | NA | NA | TRBV27 | TGTGCCAGCAGTTACGACTCTTACCGGAACACTGAAGCTTTCTTT | CASSYDSYRNTEAFF
TRBJ1-5 | few | NA | TRBV3-1/TRBV3-2 | TGTGCCAGCAGCCAAGGGGTAGACAGTAATCAGCCCCAGCATTTT | CASSQGVDSNQPQHF
TRBJ2-7 | NA | TRBD1 | TRBV7-8 | TGTGCCAGCAGCGCCAGGGGGCTGTACGAGCAGTACTTC | CASSARGLYEQYF
TRBJ1-5 | NA | NA | TRBV19 | TGTGCCAGTAGTCCGTTACATGCCCAGCCCCAGCATTTT | CASSPLHAQPQHF
TRBJ1-4 | NA | TRBD1 | TRBV4-1 | TGCGCCAGCAGCCATACCCTCTTGAGGCAGGGGGTGGACGATGAAAAACTGTTTTTT | CASSHTLLRQGVDDEKLFF
TRBJ1-2 | NA | TRBD1 | TRBV29-1 | TGCAGCGTTCCCGGGACAGGGAATGGCTACACCTTC | CSVPGTGNGYTF
TRBJ2-2 | NA | TRBD2 | TRBV18 | TGTGCCAGCTCACCCTCGGGAGGGTTCGACACCGGGGAGCTGTTTTTT | CASSPSGGFDTGELFF
TRBJ1-1 | NA | NA | TRBV18 | TGTGCCAGCTCAGAAGGGGGGGACACTGAAGCTTTCTTT | CASSEGGDTEAFF
TRBJ2-2 | few | TRBD2 | TRBV3-1/TRBV3-2 | TGTGCCAGCAGTAGACTAGCGTGGACCGGGGAGCTGTTTTTT | CASSRLAWTGELFF
TRBJ1-3 | NA | NA | TRBV7-6 | TGTGCCAGCAGTTTCGTCGGGGCTGGAAACACCATATATTTT | CASSFVGAGNTIYF